This TCR beta chain was sequenced during a study of Graves' ophthalmopathy and Graves' hyperthyroidism. Study in general: Specimen type is peripheral blood, obtained at initial diagnosis before any treatment. Study observations and caveats: A majority of expanded thyroid clonotypes exceeding 0.001 frequency were likewise present in blood.

Transcripts of RNA were the source for amplifying TCR beta CDR3 regions. The library came from an HTBI-primed first-round RT-PCR and a second-round multiplex PCR. TCRdb analysed the multiplex PCR reads with MiXCR anew, one entry per CDR3 protein. This sample has about 480,000 distinct CDR3 sequences; 14% occur once, and the top ten carry 9.8%. The CDR3 has 14 amino acids. CDR1 is DFQATT and CDR2 is SNEGSKA in the germline V gene (reference sequence). With 3 bases removed from V and 2 bases from J, the gap between germline ends came to 14 bases. This clonotype was detected a few times. Antigen specificity is unknown. Moderate-to-severe activity, CAS at least 3, NOSPECS at least 4 and duration under 3 months characterized donors with ophthalmopathy. Exclusion applied to patients with other autoimmune diseases, uncontrolled infections, pregnancy or lactation.

Material for sequencing was blood. The rearrangement links TRBV20-1 to TRBJ2-7, with D perhaps matching TRBD1 or TRBD2 (5 bases each). The clonotype comes from a woman in her 30s with Graves' ophthalmopathy. The CDR3 nucleotides are TGCAGTGCTAGTTCCCGGGACGGGACCTACGAGCAGTACTTC. As protein: CSASSRDGTYEQYF.